This note documents a single TCR beta chain sequence. Generated by immunoSEQ multiplex PCR, the TCRdb table keeps only in-frame clones and is missing some. The table lists 30,000 to 35,000 clones, with no singletons. The data originate from a study of T cells after posttransplantation cyclophosphamide. V was pared by 0 bases and J by 6 bases, with 17 bases between. Germline CDR1 and CDR2: SGHVS and FQNEAQ. The CDR3 covers 17 residues. Source material: PBMCs. The origin of this receptor is a woman in her twenties or thirties in good health and a related stem cell transplant donor. The rearrangement joins TRBV7-8 to TRBJ2-2; perhaps TRBD2 as D (5 bases). CDR3 amino acids: CASSLATTAGRAGELFF. CDR3 nucleotides: TGTGCCAGCAGCTTAGCGACGACGGCGGGTAGGGCCGGGGAGCTGTTTTTT. The full variable domain, rest sourced from reference TRBV7-8 and TRBJ2-2, is GAGVSQSPRYKVAKRGQDVALRCDPISGHVSLFWYQQALGQGPEFLTYFQNEAQLDKSGLPSDRFFAERPEGSVSTLKIQRTQQEDSAVYLCASSLATTAGRAGELFFGEGSRLTVL.